The rows below give T cell receptor beta chains drawn from one sample of a study of shared clonotypes between healthy human individuals. The method was immunoSEQ multiplex PCR; TCRdb's version includes in-frame clones alone and lacks a portion of them. The table records roughly 510,000 clones, approximately 79% of them present only once. What was sequenced was PBMCs. The source of these receptors is a woman between 40 and 55 years old in good health. Some clones in this sample may be carry-over from other donors' samples. CDR3s include the opening cysteine and the closing phenylalanine or tryptophan. A D gene is named only where the DNA matches it firmly. Rows may omit the clone size; those that give it use once, few, many or a size class.

size,D,V,J,CDR3,DNA
.,.,TRBV19,TRBJ2-7,CASSIRDEQYF,TGTGCCAGTAGTATAAGGGACGAGCAGTACTTC
.,TRBD1,TRBV29-1,TRBJ1-2,CSVRQPQGGGNYGYTF,TGCAGCGTTCGCCAACCGCAGGGGGGCGGTAACTATGGCTACACCTTC
.,TRBD1,TRBV6-7,TRBJ2-2,CASSRTGDGGELFF,TGTGCCAGCAGCCGGACAGGGGACGGCGGGGAGCTGTTTTTT
once,.,TRBV6-1,TRBJ1-1,CASSEQKNTEAFF,TGTGCCAGCAGTGAACAAAAGAACACTGAAGCTTTCTTT
.,.,TRBV6-5,TRBJ1-1,CASSPKENTEAFF,TGTGCCAGCAGTCCCAAGGAGAACACTGAAGCTTTCTTT
.,TRBD2,TRBV29-1,TRBJ2-3,CSVGGLAGSTDTQYF,TGCAGCGTCGGGGGACTAGCGGGCTCCACAGATACGCAGTATTTT
.,TRBD1,TRBV4-2,TRBJ2-7,CASSWGQGGLYEQYF,TGTGCCAGCAGCTGGGGACAGGGTGGCTTATACGAGCAGTACTTC
.,.,TRBV29-1,TRBJ1-1,CSVASHMNTEAFF,TGCAGCGTTGCCAGCCACATGAACACTGAAGCTTTCTTT
.,.,TRBV19,TRBJ2-7,CASSTRYGGYEQYF,TGTGCCAGTAGTACGCGATATGGCGGCTACGAGCAGTACTTC
once,.,TRBV11-2,TRBJ2-1,CASSLRRGGEQFF,TGTGCCAGCAGCTTGCGGCGGGGCGGTGAGCAGTTCTTC
.,.,TRBV7-2,TRBJ1-1,CASSPGQNTEAFF,TGTGCCAGCAGCCCTGGGCAGAACACTGAAGCTTTCTTT
.,TRBD1,TRBV7-9,TRBJ1-4,CASSHRGAEKLFF,TGTGCCAGCAGCCACAGGGGGGCTGAAAAACTGTTTTTT
.,TRBD2,TRBV6-1,TRBJ2-1,CASSVSSGTYNEQFF,TGTGCCAGCAGTGTATCTAGCGGGACATACAATGAGCAGTTCTTC
.,.,TRBV28,TRBJ1-2,CASSLRPIHYGYTF,TGTGCCAGCAGTTTACGGCCGATTCACTATGGCTACACCTTC
.,TRBD2,TRBV5-1,TRBJ2-3,CASSKLAGAANTQYF,TGCGCCAGCAGCAAACTAGCGGGAGCGGCAAATACGCAGTATTTT
few,TRBD1,TRBV7-9,TRBJ1-1,CASSPRTGNTEAFF,TGTGCCAGCAGCCCACGGACAGGGAACACTGAAGCTTTCTTT
.,.,TRBV5-1,TRBJ2-7,CASSQAAGSYEQYF,TGCGCCAGCAGCCAAGCAGCAGGGTCCTACGAGCAGTACTTC
.,TRBD1,TRBV7-2,TRBJ2-7,CASSLDLHRGFAEQYF,TGTGCCAGCAGCTTAGATCTCCACAGGGGATTCGCCGAGCAGTACTTC
once,.,TRBV28,TRBJ2-5,CASRTSLKTQYF,TGTGCCAGCAGAACTAGTCTAAAGACCCAGTACTTC
.,TRBD2,TRBV7-3,TRBJ2-3,CASSLYAGVVVSTDTQYF,TGTGCCAGCAGCTTATACGCGGGAGTAGTCGTTAGCACAGATACGCAGTATTTT
.,.,TRBV28,TRBJ2-1,CASSLRTDNEQFF,TGTGCCAGCAGTTTGAGAACAGACAATGAGCAGTTCTTC
once,TRBD1,TRBV18,TRBJ1-3,CASSQNPGTGMDTIYF,TGTGCCAGCTCCCAGAACCCCGGGACAGGGATGGACACCATATATTTT
.,TRBD2,TRBV7-3,TRBJ2-2,CASTSAGVTNTGELFF,TGTGCCAGCACCTCAGCGGGAGTAACTAACACCGGGGAGCTGTTTTTT
.,.,TRBV6-6,TRBJ2-7,CASSLLSAGFEQYF,TGTGCCAGCAGCCTACTGTCGGCCGGGTTCGAGCAGTACTTC
.,.,TRBV29-1,TRBJ2-7,CSVRTSRDEQYF,TGCAGCGTACGAACATCCAGGGACGAGCAGTACTTC
.,.,TRBV6-4,TRBJ1-1,CANCRAAFF,TGTGCCAACTGTCGGGCGGCTTTCTTT
once,TRBD1,TRBV4-1,TRBJ1-3,CASSQVTGGLSSGNTIYF,TGCGCCAGCAGCCAAGTTACAGGGGGACTTAGCTCTGGAAACACCATATATTTT
.,.,TRBV11-3,TRBJ2-7,CASSFPPGEGRKPYEQYF,TGTGCCAGCAGCTTCCCCCCAGGAGAGGGCAGGAAACCCTACGAGCAGTACTTC
few,.,TRBV20-1,TRBJ1-1,CSARSRTEAFF,TGCAGTGCTAGATCCCGCACTGAAGCTTTCTTT
few,.,TRBV11-1,TRBJ2-3,CASSRLKFYTQYF,TGTGCCAGCAGCCGCTTAAAGTTTTATACGCAGTATTTT
.,.,TRBV7-9,TRBJ1-5,CASSQDGILGPQHF,TGTGCCAGCAGCCAGGACGGGATCTTGGGGCCCCAGCATTTT
.,.,TRBV5-1,TRBJ2-1,CASSYPGLVDEQFF,TGCGCCAGCAGCTACCCTGGGTTGGTGGATGAGCAGTTCTTC
.,.,TRBV5-4,TRBJ2-5,CASSLGWTGETQYF,TGTGCCAGCAGCTTGGGGTGGACGGGAGAGACCCAGTACTTC
.,.,TRBV11-2,TRBJ2-5,CASSPLETQYF,TGTGCCAGCAGCCCGCTTGAGACCCAGTACTTC
.,.,TRBV14,TRBJ1-6,CASSQGARGSPLHF,TGTGCCAGCAGCCAAGGCGCCAGGGGTTCACCCCTCCACTTT
once,.,TRBV5-1,TRBJ2-5,CASSLSHSQETQYF,TGCGCCAGCAGCTTGTCCCACAGCCAAGAGACCCAGTACTTC
.,.,TRBV30,TRBJ2-7,CAWKQEPYEQYF,TGTGCCTGGAAGCAGGAGCCCTACGAGCAGTACTTC
.,TRBD2,TRBV29-1,TRBJ2-1,CSAGLAGNEQFF,TGCAGCGCAGGACTAGCGGGAAATGAGCAGTTCTTC
.,TRBD1,TRBV11-2,TRBJ2-3,CASSFSGGRSTDTQYF,TGTGCCAGCAGCTTCTCAGGGGGCCGCAGCACAGATACGCAGTATTTT
.,.,TRBV11-1,TRBJ2-3,CAGSLEIFGSHTQYF,TGTGCCGGCAGCTTAGAAATTTTCGGGAGCCATACGCAGTATTTT
few,.,TRBV6-6,TRBJ1-1,CASSPWVRTEAFF,TGTGCCAGCAGTCCGTGGGTTCGCACTGAAGCTTTCTTT
.,.,TRBV7-9,TRBJ1-2,CASSNSRRSPFYGYTF,TGTGCCAGCAGCAACAGCCGCCGAAGCCCTTTTTATGGCTACACCTTC
few,.,TRBV29-1,TRBJ2-7,CSVQFPDFYEQYF,TGCAGCGTCCAGTTCCCCGACTTTTACGAGCAGTACTTC
once,.,TRBV2,TRBJ2-2,CASRVATGELFF,TGTGCCAGCAGAGTCGCCACCGGGGAGCTGTTTTTT
.,TRBD1,TRBV18,TRBJ2-5,CASSPTGQGETQYF,TGTGCCAGCTCACCGACGGGACAGGGCGAGACCCAGTACTTC
.,TRBD1,TRBV5-1,TRBJ2-5,CASSLAGGAGETQYF,TGCGCCAGCAGCTTGGCAGGGGGCGCGGGAGAGACCCAGTACTTC
.,.,TRBV29-1,TRBJ2-2,CSVGSPENTGELFF,TGCAGCGTTGGTAGTCCAGAGAACACCGGGGAGCTGTTTTTT
.,TRBD1,TRBV11-2,TRBJ2-7,CASSQGTGTYEQYF,TGTGCCAGCAGCCAAGGGACAGGGACCTACGAGCAGTACTTC
few,.,TRBV18,TRBJ2-7,CASSPRRVDEQYF,TGTGCCAGCTCACCACGCAGGGTGGACGAGCAGTACTTC
once,.,TRBV7-7,TRBJ2-2,CASSLGATGELFF,TGTGCCAGCAGCTTGGGGGCTACCGGGGAGCTGTTTTTT
few,TRBD1,TRBV5-1,TRBJ2-7,CASSWDSSGIYYEQYF,TGCGCCAGCAGCTGGGACAGCTCGGGGATATACTACGAGCAGTACTTC
.,TRBD2,TRBV5-1,TRBJ2-7,CASSFSGTSYEQYF,TGCGCCAGCAGCTTCTCCGGGACTAGCTACGAGCAGTACTTC
.,TRBD2,TRBV4-1,TRBJ2-7,CASSFSGTLSYEQYF,TGCGCCAGCAGTTTCAGCGGGACCCTCTCGTACGAGCAGTACTTC
.,.,TRBV20-1,TRBJ2-3,CSAGRLDTQYF,TGCAGTGCAGGTAGACTGGATACGCAGTATTTT